The clone carrying this T cell receptor beta chain was seen a few times. Antigen unknown. This specimen comes from a study of cytomegalovirus exposure and HLA in healthy donors. Germline loops: CDR1 MNHNS, CDR2 SASEGT. The CDR3 has 14 amino acids. J lost 4 bases, V lost 5 bases, and 7 bases had no gene match. Whole-study findings and limits: In vitro assays verified that a few CMV-associated chains recognized CMV antigens specifically. The study flagged approximately 180 TCR beta chains as cytomegalovirus-associated.

Clones were sequenced by immunoSEQ multiplex PCR, and TCRdb holds only the in-frame ones, with some missing. The table lists 190,000 or so clones, 80% to 85% of them singletons. Sequences were obtained from PBMCs. The source is a woman between 18 and 30 years old in good health and CMV-seropositive. The chain carries TRBV6-1 and TRBJ1-2, with 7 bases identical to TRBD1. The CDR3 loop reads CASSSGQTSYGYTF. CDR3 in DNA: TGTGCCAGCAGTTCGGGACAGACAAGCTATGGCTACACCTTC.